The rows below give T cell receptor beta chains drawn from one sample of a study of T cell changes during pregnancy in multiple sclerosis. The data were produced by immunoSEQ multiplex PCR, yet TCRdb's version contains in-frame clones alone and is incomplete. The table shows about 22,000 clones, with roughly 93% occurring only once. Source: CD8+ T cells from peripheral blood mononuclear cells, taken in the third trimester of pregnancy. Receptors were obtained from a female donor with multiple sclerosis, enrolled in a pregnancy study. CDR3s include the opening cysteine and the closing phenylalanine or tryptophan. A D gene is named only where the DNA matches it firmly. The size field is filled for only some rows; it gives once, few, many or a size class.

size,J,V,D,CDR3,DNA
-,TRBJ1-1,TRBV2,-,CASSEREVLNTEAFF,TGTGCCAGCAGTGAACGGGAGGTCTTGAACACTGAAGCTTTCTTT
-,TRBJ2-6,TRBV6-4,-,CASTPSTGANVLTF,TGTGCCAGCACCCCCAGTACGGGGGCCAACGTCCTGACTTTC
-,TRBJ2-1,TRBV2,TRBD2,CASSWTSSYKSEQFF,TGTGCCAGCAGCTGGACTAGCTCCTATAAAAGTGAGCAGTTCTTC
-,TRBJ2-3,TRBV4-2,-,CASSQLASSTDTQYF,TGTGCCAGCAGCCAACTAGCGTCGAGCACAGATACGCAGTATTTT
-,TRBJ2-1,TRBV10-2,TRBD2,CASSDGGRAWNEQFF,TGCGCCAGCAGTGACGGCGGGAGGGCTTGGAATGAGCAGTTCTTC
-,TRBJ2-5,TRBV9,-,CASSPDQETQYF,TGTGCCAGCAGCCCAGATCAAGAGACCCAGTACTTC
-,TRBJ2-7,TRBV15,-,CATSRDREGGHEQYF,TGTGCCACCAGCAGAGATCGAGAGGGAGGCCACGAGCAGTACTTC
-,TRBJ2-2,TRBV5-1,-,CASGLGAEPSLDTGELFF,TGCGCCAGCGGACTCGGCGCCGAACCTTCCTTGGACACCGGGGAGCTGTTTTTT
-,TRBJ2-1,TRBV18,TRBD1,CASSPLQGAIMDEQFF,TGTGCCAGCTCACCTCTACAGGGGGCAATTATGGATGAGCAGTTCTTC
-,TRBJ2-2,TRBV30,TRBD1,CAWSSITGAGELFF,TGTGCCTGGAGTTCAATCACAGGGGCCGGGGAGCTGTTTTTT
once,TRBJ2-1,TRBV19,TRBD2,CASMIAGGYNEQFF,TGTGCCAGTATGATAGCGGGGGGCTACAATGAGCAGTTCTTC
-,TRBJ2-3,TRBV27,TRBD1,CASSLSWTGGTDTQYF,TGTGCCAGCAGTTTATCGTGGACAGGCGGCACAGATACGCAGTATTTT
-,TRBJ1-2,TRBV7-2,-,CASSLVLKTERDGYTF,TGTGCCAGCAGCTTAGTTCTCAAGACAGAAAGAGATGGCTACACCTTC
few,TRBJ2-1,TRBV6-5,TRBD1,CASSYGQGDYNEQFF,TGTGCCAGCAGTTACGGACAGGGCGACTACAATGAGCAGTTCTTC
-,TRBJ2-3,TRBV11-2,TRBD2,CASSLGGSKSTDTQYF,TGTGCCAGCAGCTTGGGAGGGAGTAAGAGCACAGATACGCAGTATTTT
-,TRBJ2-3,TRBV13,-,CASSLSVGTQYF,TGTGCCAGCAGCTTATCGGTCGGTACGCAGTATTTT
-,TRBJ1-4,TRBV7-8,-,CASSLGDRFMTNEKLFF,TGTGCCAGCAGCTTAGGAGACAGGTTCATGACTAATGAAAAACTGTTTTTT
-,TRBJ2-1,TRBV7-6,-,CASSLGGGQYNEQFF,TGTGCCAGCAGCTTAGGTGGAGGGCAGTACAATGAGCAGTTCTTC
-,TRBJ2-7,TRBV7-8,TRBD1,CASTLPPTGGNEQYF,TGTGCCAGCACCCTCCCCCCAACAGGGGGCAACGAGCAGTACTTC
-,TRBJ2-5,TRBV28,TRBD1,CASSWGQIQETQYF,TGTGCCAGCAGCTGGGGACAGATACAAGAGACCCAGTACTTC
large,TRBJ1-1,TRBV4-1,-,CASSQGLGGLNTEAFF,TGCGCCAGCAGCCAGGGGTTGGGGGGTCTTAACACTGAAGCTTTCTTT
-,TRBJ2-3,TRBV28,-,CASSLWEEGRTDTQYF,TGTGCCAGCAGTTTATGGGAGGAGGGGCGCACAGATACGCAGTATTTT
-,TRBJ1-2,TRBV4-1,TRBD1,CASSLDSGTGVNGYTF,TGCGCCAGCAGCCTAGATTCCGGGACAGGGGTTAATGGCTACACCTTC
-,TRBJ1-1,TRBV6-5,-,CASSTDRSNTEAFF,TGTGCCAGCAGTACGGACAGATCGAACACTGAAGCTTTCTTT
-,TRBJ1-2,TRBV7-3,-,CASSLTGLGEGVNYGYTF,TGTGCCAGCAGCTTAACGGGGCTCGGAGAGGGGGTTAACTATGGCTACACCTTC
-,TRBJ2-7,TRBV9,TRBD1,CASSPSPGGYEQYF,TGTGCCAGCAGCCCCTCTCCAGGGGGCTACGAGCAGTACTTC
few,TRBJ1-2,TRBV2,TRBD1,CASSPTGGLGYGYTF,TGTGCCAGCAGTCCGACAGGGGGCTTAGGCTATGGCTACACCTTC
-,TRBJ1-2,TRBV9,TRBD1,CASSGQGLDGYTF,TGTGCCAGCTCCGGACAGGGGCTCGATGGCTACACCTTC
-,TRBJ1-5,TRBV11-3,-,CASSPLVPVSNQPQHF,TGTGCCAGCAGCCCTTTAGTGCCCGTAAGCAATCAGCCCCAGCATTTT
once,TRBJ2-2,TRBV6-1,-,CASSGILRQEAPYTGELFF,TGTGCCAGCAGTGGAATTTTGAGACAGGAGGCCCCCTACACCGGGGAGCTGTTTTTT
-,TRBJ2-7,TRBV7-9,-,CASSENYEQYF,TGTGCCAGCAGCGAGAACTACGAGCAGTACTTC
-,TRBJ2-1,TRBV2,-,CATLVDTAYNEQFF,TGTGCCACCCTGGTTGACACAGCCTACAATGAGCAGTTCTTC
-,TRBJ2-5,TRBV29-1,TRBD2,CSVEGTSGGVGQETQYF,TGCAGCGTTGAAGGGACTAGCGGGGGGGTGGGGCAAGAGACCCAGTACTTC
few,TRBJ1-1,TRBV27,-,CASSLIGMNTEAFF,TGTGCCAGCAGTTTAATCGGTATGAACACTGAAGCTTTCTTT
once,TRBJ2-1,TRBV5-4,-,CASSLSNREMDNEQFF,TGTGCCAGCAGCTTGAGCAACAGGGAGATGGACAATGAGCAGTTCTTC